The 31 T cell receptor beta chains given below trace back to one sample, sequenced in a study of neurological immune-mediated disorders. One entry per CDR3 protein results from TCRdb running MiXCR on the 5' RACE reads. The sample carries 70,000 to 90,000 distinct CDR3 sequences, 4% to 6% recorded once. Sequencing was performed on PBMCs. These receptors all come from a woman in her twenties or thirties with multiple sclerosis.

This clonotype was seen many times. The chain joins TRBV10-3 to TRBJ1-2; 11 bases are shared with TRBD1. CDR3 length: 13 residues. Germline-derived CDR1 and CDR2 are ENHRY and SYGVKD. J lost 8 bases, V lost 6 bases, and 5 bases had no gene match. The CDR3 is CAISRTGGEGYTF. In nucleotides, the CDR3 is TGTGCCATCAGCCGGACAGGGGGCGAAGGCTACACCTTC.

This clonotype showed up many times. The chain is built from TRBV5-1 and TRBJ2-2; 8 nucleotides agree with TRBD2. The CDR3 is 15 residues long. V was pared by 2 bases and J by 0 bases, with 0 bases of the junction left unmatched. CDR1 and CDR2 (germline): SGHRS, YFSETQ. In DNA, the CDR3 is TGCGCCAGCAGCTTTAGCGGGACGAACACCGGGGAGCTGTTTTTT. The encoded protein is CASSFSGTNTGELFF.

Only a few counts were recorded for this clonotype. This could be a read error, since a much larger clone is one nucleotide away. The gene calls are TRBV7-2 and TRBJ2-5; D perhaps matches TRBD2 (5 bases). Trimming removed 4 bases at V and 5 bases at J, with 14 bases between. This CDR3 is 14 amino acids long. Germline V gives CDR1 SGHTA, CDR2 FQGNSA. In DNA form, the CDR3 reads TGTGCCAGCAGCTCGGGAAAGGGCCCGGAGACCCAGTACTTC. Protein product: CASSSGKGPETQYF.

This clonotype was counted ten times or more. V and J are TRBV7-2 and TRBJ2-2, with TRBD2 matching over 9 bases. Germline-derived CDR1 and CDR2 are SGHTA and FQGNSA. The CDR3 contains 16 residues. V shed 5 bases, J shed 0 bases, and the junction held 4 bases outside the gene matches. The CDR3 DNA reads as TGTGCCAGCAGCCCCCAGCGGGGGGCGAACACCGGGGAGCTGTTTTTT. Translation gives CASSPQRGANTGELFF.

This clonotype was seen repeatedly, ten times or more. The chain combines TRBV7-9 with TRBJ1-2; D is undetermined. V shed 8 bases and J shed 3 bases, with 10 bases lying between them. Looked up from germline, CDR1 is SEHNR and CDR2 is FQNEAQ (reference sequence). The CDR3 runs 12 residues. CDR3 sequence reads: CASGGEDYGYTF. CDR3 coding DNA: TGTGCCAGCGGTGGGGAAGACTATGGCTACACCTTC.

In this sample, this clonotype turned up a few times. CDR3 coding DNA: TGTGCCAGCTCACCGCAAGGCGGGACTGAAGCTTTCTTT. The encoded protein is CASSPQGGTEAFF. The chain couples TRBV18 to TRBJ1-1; D ambiguous. The CDR3 totals 13 residues. V was pared by 3 bases and J by 5 bases, with 10 bases between. Looked up from germline, CDR1 is KGHSH and CDR2 is LQKENI.

This clonotype showed up many times. CDR3 coding DNA: TGCAGCGTTGCCGGGGGCACTAGCACAGATACGCAGTATTTT. Protein product: CSVAGGTSTDTQYF. V is TRBV29-1 and J is TRBJ2-3; perhaps D is TRBD1 or TRBD2 (6 bases each). Germline assignment: CDR1 SQVTM and CDR2 ANQGSEA. The CDR3 is 14 amino acids. Trimming took off 4 bases at V and 0 bases at J, with 11 bases between the two ends.

V usage is TRBV5-1 and J usage is TRBJ2-2, with TRBD2 as a possible D gene (5 bases). Germline CDR1 is SGHRS and CDR2 is YFSETQ. CDR3 length equals 15 residues. The V and J ends lost 2 bases and 3 bases respectively, with 11 bases between them. The DNA for the CDR3 is TGCGCCAGCAGCTTAGAGAGGGTCGACACCGGGGAGCTGTTTTTT. It specifies CASSLERVDTGELFF.

Many counts were recorded for this clonotype. The chain has TRBV20-1 and TRBJ1-5; 8 bases are shared with TRBD1. Trimming took 2 bases from V and 4 from J; bases not matched to a gene: 4. Germline V gene lookup returns CDR1 DFQATT and CDR2 SNEGSKA (reference sequence). The CDR3 has 14 amino acids. CDR3 DNA: TGCAGTGCTAGAAGACAGGGGATTAATCAGCCCCAGCATTTT. This codes for CSARRQGINQPQHF.

This clonotype was seen many times. This chain connects TRBV19 to TRBJ2-1, with a tentative D call TRBD1 (6 bases). Trimming left V 7 bases short and J 10 bases short, with 11 bases between. Germline-derived CDR1 and CDR2 are LNHDA and SQIVND (reference sequence). The CDR3 has 11 residues. CDR3 in amino acids: CASTTGKEQFF. The CDR3 DNA reads as TGTGCCAGTACTACAGGGAAGGAGCAGTTCTTC.

The sample holds many counts of this clonotype. The chain joins TRBV3-1 to TRBJ2-2; 8 bases agree with TRBD2. Trimming cost V 4 bases and J 5 bases; bases outside gene matches: 6. CDR3 size: 15 residues. Germline-derived CDR1 and CDR2 are LGHDT and YNNKEL (reference sequence). CDR3 sequence reads: CASSRGAGVTGELFF. The CDR3 DNA is TGTGCCAGCAGCCGAGGAGCGGGAGTGACCGGGGAGCTGTTTTTT.

This clonotype came up a few times. The rearrangement uses TRBV19 and TRBJ2-2; 10 nucleotides align to TRBD2. The V gene end was trimmed by 4 bases and the J gene end by 5 bases; junction bases not matched to a gene: 7. Germline V CDR1 and CDR2: LNHDA, SQIVND (reference sequence). This CDR3 is 16 amino acids long. The CDR3 protein is CASSTRTSGRTGELFF. CDR3 nucleotides: TGTGCCAGTAGTACCAGGACTAGCGGAAGGACCGGGGAGCTGTTTTTT.

There are many counts of this clonotype. The rearrangement links TRBV2 to TRBJ1-1; D unclear. The CDR3 is 16 amino acids. The V end was cut by 0 bases, the J end by 0 bases, with 11 bases between. CDR1 and CDR2 from the germline V gene are SNHLY and FYNNEI. The CDR3 loop is CASSEAEQPLNTEAFF. Here the CDR3 DNA reads TGTGCCAGCAGTGAAGCGGAACAGCCTCTGAACACTGAAGCTTTCTTT.

This clonotype was recorded at least ten times. This rearrangement joins TRBV20-1 to TRBJ1-6; D is uncertain. Trimming took 6 bases from V and 2 from J, leaving 8 bases between them. From germline, CDR1 is DFQATT and CDR2 SNEGSKA (reference sequence). The CDR3 totals 13 residues. The CDR3 loop is CSAGAAYNSPLHF. The CDR3 nucleotides read TGCAGTGCGGGCGCAGCCTATAATTCACCCCTCCACTTT.

The chain carries TRBV10-3 and TRBJ2-5; D possibly corresponds to TRBD1 (6 bases). Deletions cut 10 bases from V and 0 bases from J, with 12 bases between. The CDR3 has 13 residues. Per germline, CDR1 ENHRY and CDR2 SYGVKD. CDR3 in DNA: TGTGCCACGCGTTCAGGGGACCAAGAGACCCAGTACTTC. Amino acid sequence: CATRSGDQETQYF.

This clonotype was detected many times. The chain carries TRBV7-2 and TRBJ2-3; D not resolved. The CDR3 length is 13 residues. V lost 5 bases to trimming and J lost 2 bases, with 8 bases between them. Germline CDR1 is SGHTA and CDR2 is FQGNSA. The CDR3 DNA follows: TGTGCCAGCAGCCGGGTCAACACAGATACGCAGTATTTT. This codes for CASSRVNTDTQYF.

This clonotype was seen repeatedly, ten times or more. The chain joins TRBV12-3 or TRBV12-4 to TRBJ1-5; 7 bases fit TRBD1. This CDR3 is built from 14 residues. Trimming took 5 bases from V and 5 from J; bases not matched to a gene: 6. Here the CDR3 DNA reads TGTGCCAGCAGTCTAGACAGGGACCATCAGCCCCAGCATTTT. It is translated as CASSLDRDHQPQHF.

This clonotype was recorded many times. The chain carries TRBV12-3 or TRBV12-4 and TRBJ2-1; possibly TRBD1 or TRBD2 for D (5 bases each). The CDR3 extends over 13 amino acids. The ends were cut back, 6 bases at V and 5 bases at J, with 11 bases in the middle. The CDR3 here is CASRPGTDNEQFF. The CDR3 DNA sequence: TGTGCCAGCAGACCAGGGACCGACAATGAGCAGTTCTTC.

Details on this clonotype: One base away lies a much larger clone, so this may be a sequencing read error. The chain couples TRBV7-9 to TRBJ2-7, with unresolved D. This CDR3 region has 11 residues. The ends were cut back, 6 bases at V and 7 bases at J, with 10 bases in the middle. Germline V gene lookup returns CDR1 SEHNR and CDR2 FQNEAQ (reference sequence). CDR3 DNA: TGTGCCAGCAGATCCTTACAAGAGCAGTACTTC. It yields the protein CASRSLQEQYF.

Many counts were recorded for this clonotype. The chain carries TRBV2 and TRBJ2-3; 11 bases fit TRBD1. Germline V CDR1 and CDR2: SNHLY, FYNNEI. This CDR3 contains 14 residues. Here the CDR3 DNA reads TGTGCTAGAGCCGGGACAGGGGGTTCAGATACGCAGTATTTT. This translates into CARAGTGGSDTQYF.

This clonotype has ten or more counts. The chain links TRBV20-1 to TRBJ2-1; possibly TRBD1 or TRBD2 for D (6 bases each). Germline V lookup: CDR1 DFQATT, CDR2 SNEGSKA (reference sequence). There are 13 residues in the CDR3. The V end was cut by 0 bases, the J end by 12 bases, with 15 bases between. The CDR3 sequence: CSARDRGGHRQFF. The CDR3 coding sequence is TGCAGTGCTAGAGATCGTGGGGGGCACCGGCAGTTCTTC.

This clonotype was recorded many times. The chain uses TRBV2 and TRBJ2-3; tentative D call: TRBD1 (6 bases). Looked up from germline, CDR1 is SNHLY and CDR2 is FYNNEI. Trimming removed 7 bases from V and 1 base from J, with 12 bases in between. This CDR3 has 14 amino acids. The CDR3 protein is CASKQGSGTDTQYF. As DNA, the CDR3 is TGTGCCAGCAAGCAGGGGAGTGGCACAGATACGCAGTATTTT.

This clonotype occurred many times. The chain uses TRBV20-1 and TRBJ1-2; D call uncertain. V lost 5 bases to trimming and J lost 4 bases, with 17 bases between them. The CDR3 spans 14 residues. The germline V gene has CDR1 DFQATT and CDR2 SNEGSKA (reference sequence). Written as DNA, the CDR3 is TGCAGTGCTCCACCTCGGCCGGGGTCCTATGGCTACACCTTC. Its translation: CSAPPRPGSYGYTF.

This clonotype appeared many times. The chain has TRBV20-1 and TRBJ2-7; D unresolved. The length of the CDR3 is 14 residues. Germline loops: CDR1 DFQATT, CDR2 SNEGSKA (reference sequence). Trimming cost V 4 bases and J 6 bases, with 19 bases left between them. CDR3 amino acids: CSAIHLGEVPEQYF. CDR3 DNA sequence: TGCAGTGCTATCCACCTCGGTGAGGTGCCCGAGCAGTACTTC.

This chain uses TRBV2 with TRBJ1-5; D is undetermined. The ends were cut back, 3 bases at V and 3 bases at J, with 15 bases in the middle. From germline, CDR1 is SNHLY and CDR2 FYNNEI. This CDR3 comprises 16 residues. DNA of the CDR3: TGTGCCAGCAGTGAGGGGAACGCGGTTGACAATCAGCCCCAGCATTTT. It codes for CASSEGNAVDNQPQHF.

This clonotype was observed many times. The chain joins TRBV10-3 to TRBJ2-5; TRBD1 is a possible D gene (6 bases). Germline-derived CDR1 and CDR2 are ENHRY and SYGVKD. Trimming pared 7 bases from V and 0 bases from J, leaving 27 bases between. This CDR3 has 19 residues. CDR3 in amino acids: CAITPPAFGTTSDQETQYF. The CDR3 coding sequence is TGTGCCATCACCCCCCCCGCCTTCGGGACAACTTCTGACCAAGAGACCCAGTACTTC.

The table lists this clonotype with a few counts. The chain links TRBV7-2 to TRBJ2-3; maybe TRBD2 (6 bases). This CDR3 has 23 amino acids. V lost 4 bases and J 3 bases, leaving 38 bases between the germline ends. Germline V gene lookup returns CDR1 SGHTA and CDR2 FQGNSA. CDR3 bases: TGTGCCAGCAGCTCCAGATTTGGGGTTGGGGGGATGATTGCCGGCCTGGCTACAGATACGCAGTATTTT. It codes for CASSSRFGVGGMIAGLATDTQYF.

V and J are TRBV11-2 and TRBJ2-7, with 7 bases aligning to TRBD2. CDR1 is SGHAT, CDR2 FQNNGV, per germline. With V trimmed by 3 bases and J by 3 bases, 2 bases remained unmatched. The CDR3 is 13 amino acids. CDR3 sequence (DNA): TGTGCCAGCAGCTTGGGACTATTCTACGAGCAGTACGTC. Its translation is CASSLGLFYEQYV.

Only a few counts were recorded for this clonotype. DNA for the CDR3: TGTGCCAGCAGCGCTATAGCGGGCGGAAGATACAAAGAGCAGTACTTC. Encoded protein: CASSAIAGGRYKEQYF. The genes are TRBV3-1 and TRBJ2-7; 7 bases fit TRBD2. The CDR3 sequence is 16 residues long. V shed 5 bases, J shed 7 bases, and the junction held 17 bases outside the gene matches. The V gene's germline CDR1 is LGHDT and CDR2 YNNKEL (reference sequence).

This clonotype showed up many times. This chain connects TRBV5-6 to TRBJ1-1, with TRBD1 matching over 9 bases. This CDR3 comprises 16 residues. Unmatched junction bases numbered 11, after V lost 4 bases and J lost 4 bases. Germline V gives CDR1 SGHDT, CDR2 YYEEEE. The CDR3 DNA reads as TGTGCCAGCAGCGCTCCGCGGGACAGGGAGCGCACTGAAGCTTTCTTT. Protein: CASSAPRDRERTEAFF.

This clonotype was observed many times. The chain has TRBV5-1 and TRBJ2-3, with no clear D. The V gene's germline CDR1 is SGHRS and CDR2 YFSETQ. The CDR3 totals 13 residues. V lost 0 bases and J lost 5, with 7 bases in between. CDR3 DNA: TGCGCCAGCAGCTTGGTAGTCAGAGATACGCAGTATTTT. Its protein product is CASSLVVRDTQYF.